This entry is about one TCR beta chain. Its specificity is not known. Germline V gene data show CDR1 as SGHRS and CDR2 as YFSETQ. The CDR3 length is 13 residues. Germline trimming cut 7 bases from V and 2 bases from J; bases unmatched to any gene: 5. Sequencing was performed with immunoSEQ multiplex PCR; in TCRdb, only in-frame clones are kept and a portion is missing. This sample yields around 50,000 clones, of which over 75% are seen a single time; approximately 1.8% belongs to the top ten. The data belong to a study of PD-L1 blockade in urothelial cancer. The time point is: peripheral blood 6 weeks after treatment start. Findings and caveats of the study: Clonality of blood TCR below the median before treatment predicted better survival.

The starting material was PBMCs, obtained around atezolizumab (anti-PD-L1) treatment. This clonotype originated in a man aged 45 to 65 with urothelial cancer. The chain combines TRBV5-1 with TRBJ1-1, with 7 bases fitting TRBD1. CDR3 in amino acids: CASCEGANTEAFF. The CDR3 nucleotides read TGCGCCAGCTGTGAGGGGGCAAACACTGAAGCTTTCTTT.